This T cell receptor (beta chain) was sequenced during a study of HIV-infected patients and healthy controls. This CDR3 region has 13 residues. The V end lost 6 bases, the J end lost 5 bases, and 13 bases lay between the germline ends. Germline V gives CDR1 SNHLY, CDR2 FYNNEI. One entry per CDR3 protein, called by TCRdb with MiXCR from the 5' RACE reads. The table shows tens of thousands of distinct CDR3 sequences, with around 21% occurring only once. Material for sequencing was CD4+ T cells from blood. The sequence derives from a human donor in good health. The chain employs TRBV2 and TRBJ1-1; weak D call: TRBD1 (6 bases). Here the CDR3 DNA reads TGTGCCAGCAGCGGCCAGACAGGTACTGAAGCTTTCTTT. Protein sequence: CASSGQTGTEAFF. Together with reference TRBV2 and TRBJ1-1, the CDR3 gives the full variable domain: EPEVTQTPSHQVTQMGQEVILRCVPISNHLYFYWYRQILGQKVEFLVSFYNNEISEKSEIFDDQFSVERPDGSNFTLKIRSTKLEDSAMYFCASSGQTGTEAFFGQGTRLTVV.